The TCR beta chain described here comes from a study of T cell repertoires in aging, cancer and after chemotherapy. Study information: The whole study produced a dataset of several million TCR reads. General observations from the study: The repertoire data cannot show anything about immunological memory following chemotherapy. In cancer patients, declining TCR diversity with age involved lost richness and lost evenness. Compared with age-matched healthy donors, untreated hematological or solid cancer patients showed higher blood TCR clonality.

The CDR3 has 11 amino acids. The germline V gene encodes CDR1 MNHEY and CDR2 SVGEGT. With 5 bases removed from V and 5 bases from J, the gap between germline ends came to 7 bases. This clonotype was seen only a few times. Its target is unknown. Peripheral blood genomic DNA, not sorted cells or RNA, was the template. Rearranged V-D-J TRB sequences were amplified with a mixed TRB-A/B primer pool. TCRdb reanalysed the multiplex PCR reads using MiXCR and keeps one entry per CDR3 protein. Here the sample spans about 6,200 distinct CDR3 sequences, about 32% being singletons. The chain is built from TRBV6-2 or TRBV6-3 and TRBJ2-7; tentative D call: TRBD1 (5 bases). Sequencing input: blood. The TCR comes from a human donor with a blood cancer. DNA for the CDR3: TGTGCCAGCAGTCAGGGTCACGAGCAGTACTTC. Its translation is CASSQGHEQYF.